The clone carrying this T cell receptor (beta chain) has ten or more counts. Antigen specificity is unknown. Stable Graves' hyperthyroidism meant no ophthalmopathy progression within 18 months. Uncontrolled infections, other autoimmune diseases, pregnancy or lactation led to exclusion of patients. The sample belongs to a study of T cells in Graves' hyperthyroidism and ophthalmopathy. Points from the study as a whole: Clonotypes that were expanded in thyroid above 0.001 mostly appeared in blood too. In simple terms, a model built on 13 V-J features told ophthalmopathy apart from stable hyperthyroidism.

The CDR3 extends over 14 amino acids. Trimming took off 5 bases at V and 0 bases at J, with 10 bases between the two ends. Germline V CDR1 and CDR2: SNHLY, FYNNEI. TCR beta CDR3 sequences were amplified from RNA transcripts. First-round RT-PCR of the TCR CDR3 relied on the HTBI primer set. MiXCR, run by TCRdb on the multiplex PCR reads, gives a single entry per CDR3 protein. Among 400,000 to 550,000 distinct CDR3 sequences listed, about an eighth were seen once. The chain uses TRBV2 and TRBJ1-1; D call uncertain. The sequencing input was blood. The source is a young woman with Graves' hyperthyroidism. CDR3 sequence (DNA): TGTGCCAGCAGTCTTGTGGGCATGAACACTGAAGCTTTCTTT. This translates into CASSLVGMNTEAFF.